This TCR beta chain comes out of a study of OX40 agonist ivuxolimab in advanced cancers. The study in broad terms: Ivuxolimab was a fully human IgG2 agonistic monoclonal antibody targeting the costimulatory receptor OX40 (CD134). Intravenous ivuxolimab was administered to patients every 2 weeks at six dose levels: 0.01, 0.1, 0.3, 1.5, 3 and 10 mg/kg. Among the roughly 50 dose-escalation patients, roughly 20 had hepatocellular carcinoma, roughly 15 melanoma, 9 renal cell carcinoma and 9 head and neck cancer. In the dose-escalation cohort, around four fifths of patients were male, and the mean age was 60 years with a range of roughly 23 to 79. Patients were allowed to have had prior anti-PD-1, anti-PD-L1 or anti-CTLA-4 therapy, and 30% to 40% of the dose-escalation patients had previously received checkpoint inhibitors. Partial responses occurred in three dose-escalation patients, of whom one had hepatocellular carcinoma and two had cutaneous melanoma. The purpose of peripheral TCRbeta sequencing was to test whether ivuxolimab changed TCR sequence diversity and led to clonal T-cell expansion. The paper describes the monotherapy dose-escalation part (N of about 52 patients) of the phase I trial of ivuxolimab.

About this clone: Its recognized antigen is unknown. No much larger clone exists at a distance of one base, and base qualities are not known.

The investigation overall reported the following: The antigen specificity of the clonally expanded peripheral T cells was not determined. At doses from 0.1 to 3.0 mg/kg, clonal expansion was seen in both CD4+ and CD8+ blood T cells between baseline and week 6. In the 0.1-3.0 mg/kg groups, partial responders were among the patients with the lowest normalized peripheral clonal expansion, particularly in CD8+ T cells. After ivuxolimab, more expanded clones were found on average in CD8+ T cells than in CD4+ T cells. Low levels of normalized T-cell clonal expansion were also seen in some nonresponding patients.

The trial excluded patients who had a history of autoimmune disease or who were on systemic immunosuppression. Peripheral blood for TCR sequencing was drawn from every dose cohort at baseline, at cycle 4 day 1 and at cycle 7 day 1. Samples were obtained from an open-label, multicenter, first-in-human phase I dose-escalation trial of ivuxolimab. Adults with locally advanced or metastatic head and neck squamous cell, hepatocellular, melanoma or renal cell carcinoma were enrolled in the trial. Before TCR sequencing, CD4+ and CD8+ T cells were separately sorted from peripheral blood. According to the germline V gene, CDR1 reads SGHRS and CDR2 reads YFSETQ. Compared with germline, V lacks 4 bases and J lacks 8 bases; bases without a gene match: 16. The CDR3, cysteine through phenylalanine, is 16 amino acids long. Solely the CDR3 DNA is kept, with 48 bases framed from the first base. To sequence the TCRbeta CDR3 region, genomic DNA was isolated from the sorted cells. The immunoSEQ Assay was used to sequence the TCRbeta CDR3 regions. What TCRdb holds here is the immuneACCESS table cut down to in-frame rearrangements. Part of the clones is not present; checked against another copy, under half of the missing clones reflect an unresolved V gene, and the others are unexplained. Within this sample are 69,000 or so clones, with roughly 87% of them counted one time only. Clones ranked in the top ten supply 0.5% to 0.6% of the sample.

The source was CD4+ or CD8+ T cells sorted from blood, collected in a trial of the OX40 agonist ivuxolimab. This sequence uses TRBV5-1 and TRBJ2-3; TRBD1 matches 7 bases in the middle. This sequence was found in an adult with an advanced solid tumor such as melanoma, head and neck, liver or kidney cancer. CDR3 sequence: CASSPQTGSQTFTQYF. Here is the DNA: TGCGCCAGCAGCCCTCAGACAGGGTCCCAAACGTTTACGCAGTATTTT.